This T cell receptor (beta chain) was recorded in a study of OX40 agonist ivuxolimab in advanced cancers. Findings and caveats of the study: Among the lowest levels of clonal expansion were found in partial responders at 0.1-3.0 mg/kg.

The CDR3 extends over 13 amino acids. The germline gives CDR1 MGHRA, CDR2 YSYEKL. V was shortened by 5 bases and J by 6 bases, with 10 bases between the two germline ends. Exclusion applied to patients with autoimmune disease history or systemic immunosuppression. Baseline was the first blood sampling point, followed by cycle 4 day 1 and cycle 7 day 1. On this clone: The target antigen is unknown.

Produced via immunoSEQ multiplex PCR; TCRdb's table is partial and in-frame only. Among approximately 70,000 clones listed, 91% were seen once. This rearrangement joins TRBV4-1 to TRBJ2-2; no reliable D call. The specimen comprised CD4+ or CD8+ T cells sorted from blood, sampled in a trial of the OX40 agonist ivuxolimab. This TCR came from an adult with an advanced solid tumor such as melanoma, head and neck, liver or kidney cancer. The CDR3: CASSFSEAGELFF. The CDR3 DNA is TGCGCCAGCAGCTTCAGCGAAGCCGGGGAGCTGTTTTTT.